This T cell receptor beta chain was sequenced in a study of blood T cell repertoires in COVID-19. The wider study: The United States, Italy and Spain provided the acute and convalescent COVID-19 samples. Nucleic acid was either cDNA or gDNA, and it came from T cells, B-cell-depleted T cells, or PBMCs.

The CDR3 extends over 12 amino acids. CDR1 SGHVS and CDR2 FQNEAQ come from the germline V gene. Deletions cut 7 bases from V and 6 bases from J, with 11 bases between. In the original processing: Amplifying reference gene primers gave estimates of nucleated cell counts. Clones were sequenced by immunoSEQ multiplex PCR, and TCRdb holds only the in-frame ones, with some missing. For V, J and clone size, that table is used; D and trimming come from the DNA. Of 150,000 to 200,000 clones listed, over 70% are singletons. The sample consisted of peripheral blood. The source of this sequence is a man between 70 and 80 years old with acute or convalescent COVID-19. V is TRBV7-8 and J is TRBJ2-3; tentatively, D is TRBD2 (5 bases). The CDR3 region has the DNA TGTGCCAGCACCCCAGGCGGGGATACGCAGTATTTT. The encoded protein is CASTPGGDTQYF.